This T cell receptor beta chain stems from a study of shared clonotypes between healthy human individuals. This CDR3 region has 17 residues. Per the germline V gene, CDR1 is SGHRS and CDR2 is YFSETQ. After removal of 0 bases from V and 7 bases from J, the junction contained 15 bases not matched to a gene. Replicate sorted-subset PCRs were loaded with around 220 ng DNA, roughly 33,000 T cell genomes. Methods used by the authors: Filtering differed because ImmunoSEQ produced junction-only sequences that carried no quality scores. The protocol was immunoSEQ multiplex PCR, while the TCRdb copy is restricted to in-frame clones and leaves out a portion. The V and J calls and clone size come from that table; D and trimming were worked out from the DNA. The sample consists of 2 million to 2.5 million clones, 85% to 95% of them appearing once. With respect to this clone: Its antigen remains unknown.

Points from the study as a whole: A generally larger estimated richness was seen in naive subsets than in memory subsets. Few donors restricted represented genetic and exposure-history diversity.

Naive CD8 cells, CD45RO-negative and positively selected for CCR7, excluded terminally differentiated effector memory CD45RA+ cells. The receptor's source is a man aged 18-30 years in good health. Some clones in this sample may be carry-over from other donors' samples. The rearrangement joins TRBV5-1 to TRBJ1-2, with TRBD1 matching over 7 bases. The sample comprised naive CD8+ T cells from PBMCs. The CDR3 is CASSLALGDSWDSGYTF. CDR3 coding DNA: TGCGCCAGCAGCTTGGCCCTGGGGGACAGTTGGGATTCTGGCTACACCTTC.